Presented here are 5 T cell receptor beta chains from one specimen sequenced in a study of CD8 T cells in Susac syndrome. After extraction with the RNeasy kit, 0.5 to 1 ug of the RNA was reverse transcribed using random hexamers. TCRdb reanalysed the immunoSEQ multiplex PCR reads using MiXCR and keeps one entry per CDR3 protein. The repertoire holds around 200,000 distinct CDR3 sequences, with approximately 94% as singletons. The specimen was CD4+ T cells from PBMCs. These TCRs come from a human donor with Susac syndrome.

The chain employs TRBV30 and TRBJ1-4; perhaps TRBD1 as D (6 bases). Per the germline V gene, CDR1 is GTSNPN and CDR2 is SVGIG (reference sequence). The CDR3 length is 15 residues. V was clipped by 6 bases and J by 0 bases, with 14 bases between them. The CDR3 reads CACYRDTATNEKLFF. DNA of the CDR3: TGTGCCTGCTACAGGGATACTGCAACTAATGAAAAACTGTTTTTT.

This chain links TRBV30 with TRBJ2-5, with D perhaps matching TRBD1 (6 bases). V was clipped by 3 bases and J by 5 bases, with 13 bases between them. The CDR3 sequence is 13 residues long. Germline-derived CDR1 and CDR2 are GTSNPN and SVGIG (reference sequence). As DNA, the CDR3 is TGTGCCTGGAGCCCCGGGACAAGGGAGACCCAGTACTTC. It specifies CAWSPGTRETQYF.

The V call is TRBV20-1, the J call TRBJ2-3, with TRBD2 as a possible D gene (6 bases). Per the germline V gene, CDR1 is DFQATT and CDR2 is SNEGSKA (reference sequence). The CDR3 is 14 amino acids. Trimming cost V 6 bases and J 4 bases, with 17 bases left between them. In nucleotides, the CDR3 is TGCAGTGCCCGACTGGGGGGTTTTTCAGATACGCAGTATTTT. It codes for CSARLGGFSDTQYF.

The chain couples TRBV2 to TRBJ2-5; D is unresolved. The V end lost 7 bases, the J end lost 2 bases, and 5 bases lay between the germline ends. In germline, CDR1 is SNHLY, CDR2 FYNNEI. This CDR3 has 11 residues. This CDR3 is CASKEQETQYF. The CDR3 bases are TGTGCCAGCAAGGAGCAAGAGACCCAGTACTTC.

This clonotype was observed once. V usage is TRBV7-9 and J usage is TRBJ2-5, with TRBD2 matching 12 bases. The CDR3 length is 17 residues. Per germline, CDR1 SEHNR and CDR2 FQNEAQ (reference sequence). V trimming: 5 bases; J trimming: 2 bases; junction bases outside the gene matches: 9. The CDR3 DNA reads as TGTGCCAGCAGCCCCTTCGGACTAGCGGGGAGTCAAGAGACCCAGTACTTC. This gives the protein CASSPFGLAGSQETQYF. Using reference TRBV7-9 and TRBJ2-5 for the parts outside the CDR3, the full variable domain is DTGVSQNPRHKITKRGQNVTFRCDPISEHNRLYWYRQTLGQGPEFLTYFQNEAQLEKSRLLSDRFSAERPKGSFSTLEIQRTEQGDSAMYLCASSPFGLAGSQETQYFGPGTRLLVL.